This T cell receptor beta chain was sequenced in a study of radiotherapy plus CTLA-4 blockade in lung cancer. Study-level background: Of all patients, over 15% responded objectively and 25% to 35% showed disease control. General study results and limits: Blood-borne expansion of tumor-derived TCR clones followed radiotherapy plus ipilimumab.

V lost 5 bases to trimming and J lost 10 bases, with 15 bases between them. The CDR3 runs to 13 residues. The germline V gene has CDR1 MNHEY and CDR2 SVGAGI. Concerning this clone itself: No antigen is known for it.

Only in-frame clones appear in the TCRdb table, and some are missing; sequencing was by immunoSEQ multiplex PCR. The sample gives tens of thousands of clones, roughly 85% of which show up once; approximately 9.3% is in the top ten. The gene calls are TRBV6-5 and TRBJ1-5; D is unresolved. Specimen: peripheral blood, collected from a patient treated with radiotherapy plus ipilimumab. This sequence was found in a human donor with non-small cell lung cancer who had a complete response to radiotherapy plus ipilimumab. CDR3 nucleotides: TGTGCCAGCAGTAAGGACCGGGAGCGTCCCCAGCATTTT. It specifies CASSKDRERPQHF.